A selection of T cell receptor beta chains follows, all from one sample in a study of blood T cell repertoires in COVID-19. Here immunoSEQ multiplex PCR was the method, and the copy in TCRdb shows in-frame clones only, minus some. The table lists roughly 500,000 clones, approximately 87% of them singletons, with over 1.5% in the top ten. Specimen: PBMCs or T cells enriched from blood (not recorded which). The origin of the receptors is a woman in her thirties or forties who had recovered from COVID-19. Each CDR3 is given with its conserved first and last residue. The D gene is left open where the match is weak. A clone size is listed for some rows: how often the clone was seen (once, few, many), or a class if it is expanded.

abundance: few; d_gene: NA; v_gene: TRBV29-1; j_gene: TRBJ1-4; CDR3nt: TGCAGCGTTAAAGGAGCTAATGAAAAACTGTTTTTT; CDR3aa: CSVKGANEKLFF
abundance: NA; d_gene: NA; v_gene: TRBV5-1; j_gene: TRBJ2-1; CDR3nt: TGCGCCAGCAGCTTGGATGGGGAGGTGGGCAATGAGCAGTTCTTC; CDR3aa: CASSLDGEVGNEQFF
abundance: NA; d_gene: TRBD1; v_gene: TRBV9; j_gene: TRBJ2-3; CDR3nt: TGTGCCAGCAGCGTACGACAGGGCCCAGATACGCAGTATTTT; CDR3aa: CASSVRQGPDTQYF
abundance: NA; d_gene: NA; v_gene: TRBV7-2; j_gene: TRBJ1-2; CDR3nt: TGTGCCAGCAGCTTAGCAGTGCGCCTGCGAGGCTACACCTTC; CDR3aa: CASSLAVRLRGYTF
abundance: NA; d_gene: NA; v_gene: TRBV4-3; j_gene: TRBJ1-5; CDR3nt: TGCGCCAGCAGCCAAGATCTACAACAGGGTAATCAGCCCCAGCATTTT; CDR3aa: CASSQDLQQGNQPQHF
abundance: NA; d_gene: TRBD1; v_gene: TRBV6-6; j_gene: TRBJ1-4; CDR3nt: TGTGCCAGCAGTCACAGACAGGGCGCTTGGAATAATGAAAAACTGTTTTTT; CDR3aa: CASSHRQGAWNNEKLFF
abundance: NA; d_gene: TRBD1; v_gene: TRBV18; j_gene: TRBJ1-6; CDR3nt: TGTGCCAGCTCCCACGGACAGGTATTACAGTCACCCCTCCACTTT; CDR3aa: CASSHGQVLQSPLHF
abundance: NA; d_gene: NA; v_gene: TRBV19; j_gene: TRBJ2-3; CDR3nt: TGTGCCAGTAGTCCTTCCAGGGATACGCAGTATTTT; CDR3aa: CASSPSRDTQYF
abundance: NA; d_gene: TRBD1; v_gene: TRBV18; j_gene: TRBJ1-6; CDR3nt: TGTGCCAGCTCGCCAAGGACAGGAATCGCAGGGGATTCACCCCTCCACTTT; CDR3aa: CASSPRTGIAGDSPLHF
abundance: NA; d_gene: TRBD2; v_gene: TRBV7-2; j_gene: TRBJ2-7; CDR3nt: TGTGCCAGCAGCTTAGTTGGGACTAGCGGGATCCCCTACGAGCAGTACTTC; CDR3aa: CASSLVGTSGIPYEQYF
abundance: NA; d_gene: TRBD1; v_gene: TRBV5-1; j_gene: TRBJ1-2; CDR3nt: TGCGCCAGCAGCCCCGATGGGACAGCATCTAACTATGGCTACACCTTC; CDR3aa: CASSPDGTASNYGYTF
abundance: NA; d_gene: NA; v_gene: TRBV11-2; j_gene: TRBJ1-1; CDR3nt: TGTGCCAGCAGCAGTACCCCCTCCGGGAACACTGAAGCTTTCTTT; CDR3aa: CASSSTPSGNTEAFF
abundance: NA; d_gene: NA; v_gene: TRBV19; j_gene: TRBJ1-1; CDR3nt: TGTGCCAGTACCCTTAGGACAGCAAACACTGAAGCTTTCTTT; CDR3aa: CASTLRTANTEAFF
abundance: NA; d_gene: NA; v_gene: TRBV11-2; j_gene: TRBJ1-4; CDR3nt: TGTGCCAGCAGCTTGATTGGGGGGGGTAATGAAAAACTGTTTTTT; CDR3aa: CASSLIGGGNEKLFF
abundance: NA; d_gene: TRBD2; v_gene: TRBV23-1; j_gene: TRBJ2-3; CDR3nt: TGCGCCAGCGCTTCTAGCGGGAGCCCCCGTCCAGATACGCAGTATTTT; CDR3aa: CASASSGSPRPDTQYF
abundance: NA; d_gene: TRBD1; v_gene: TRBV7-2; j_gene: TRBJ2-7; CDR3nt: TGTGCCAGCAGCTTAGGTCGGCAGGGGGCGTACTACGAGCAGTACTTC; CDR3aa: CASSLGRQGAYYEQYF
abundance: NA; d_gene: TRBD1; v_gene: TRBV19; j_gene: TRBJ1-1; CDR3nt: TGTGCCAGTAGTGGGACAGGGCAAACTCGTGCTTTCTTT; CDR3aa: CASSGTGQTRAFF
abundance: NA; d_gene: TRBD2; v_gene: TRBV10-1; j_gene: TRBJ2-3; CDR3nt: TGCGCCAGCAGCGGGAGGCCCGACAGCACAGATACGCAGTATTTT; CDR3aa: CASSGRPDSTDTQYF
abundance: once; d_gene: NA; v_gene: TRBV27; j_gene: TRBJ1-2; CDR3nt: TGTGCCAGCAGTTTACGGGGTTTGTTGAAGTATGGCTACACCTTC; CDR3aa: CASSLRGLLKYGYTF
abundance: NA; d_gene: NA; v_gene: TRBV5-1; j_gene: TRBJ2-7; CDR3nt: TGCGCCAGCAGCTCCCGGGGGGAACAGGGTCACTACGAGCAGTACTTC; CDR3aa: CASSSRGEQGHYEQYF